The 32 T cell receptor beta chains listed next were all sequenced from one sample in a study of identifying expanded T cells in peripheral blood. The data were produced by immunoSEQ multiplex PCR, yet TCRdb's version contains in-frame clones alone and is incomplete. The repertoire holds over 65,000 clones, about 87% seen once, with roughly 7% in the top ten. The sequencing input was blood. The receptor source for this set is a person between 18 and 75 years old in good health.

This clone showed up just once. The chain carries TRBV5-1 and TRBJ1-2; no clear D gene. This CDR3 contains 18 residues. V gave up 1 base and J gave up 4 bases, with 23 bases separating them. Germline CDR1 is SGHRS and CDR2 is YFSETQ. The CDR3 DNA reads TGCGCCAGCAGCTTGTCCATGAATAGAATAGGTGGGAGCTATGGCTACACCTTC. Protein: CASSLSMNRIGGSYGYTF.

The rearrangement uses TRBV19 and TRBJ2-1; no clear D. Looked up from germline, CDR1 is LNHDA and CDR2 is SQIVND (reference sequence). V lost 5 bases to trimming and J lost 5 bases, with 7 bases between them. The CDR3 runs to 12 residues. The CDR3, as DNA: TGTGCCAGTAGTCCCTTAAACAATGAGCAGTTCTTC. It specifies CASSPLNNEQFF.

V usage is TRBV19 and J usage is TRBJ1-3; TRBD1 aligns across 8 bases. Trimming took 5 bases from V and 7 from J; bases not matched to a gene: 7. In germline, CDR1 is LNHDA, CDR2 SQIVND (reference sequence). The CDR3 sequence is 14 residues long. The DNA of the CDR3 is TGTGCCAGTAGTGCCAGACAGGGGCGGAACACCATATATTTT. Amino acids: CASSARQGRNTIYF. The complete variable domain, with remaining parts taken from reference TRBV19 and TRBJ1-3, reads DGGITQSPKYLFRKEGQNVTLSCEQNLNHDAMYWYRQDPGQGLRLIYYSQIVNDFQKGDIAEGYSVSREKKESFPLTVTSAQKNPTAFYLCASSARQGRNTIYFGEGSWLTVV.

CDR3: CASSLAQGYYGYTF. The CDR3, as DNA: TGTGCCAGCAGCTTGGCGCAGGGGTACTATGGCTACACCTTC. The V and J genes are TRBV5-4 and TRBJ1-2; perhaps TRBD1 as D (6 bases). Trimming removed 0 bases from V and 3 bases from J, with 9 bases in between. Germline V gives CDR1 SGHNT, CDR2 YYREEE (reference sequence). CDR3 length: 14 residues.

In this sample, this clone turned up once. In DNA, the CDR3 is TGTGCCAGTAGTATACCAGGGAACTCCTACGAGCAGTACTTC. It is translated as CASSIPGNSYEQYF. The chain combines TRBV19 with TRBJ2-7, with a weak D call TRBD1 (5 bases). CDR3 size: 14 residues. V was trimmed by 2 bases and J by 0 bases, leaving 8 bases between them. In germline, CDR1 is LNHDA, CDR2 SQIVND (reference sequence).

The chain combines TRBV19 with TRBJ2-1, with a tentative D call TRBD2 (5 bases). Per the germline V gene, CDR1 is LNHDA and CDR2 is SQIVND (reference sequence). V was trimmed by 5 bases and J by 7 bases, leaving 9 bases between them. The CDR3 has 12 residues. The CDR3 sequence is CASSAGGNEQFF. The CDR3 DNA reads TGTGCCAGTAGTGCCGGCGGGAATGAGCAGTTCTTC.

The V gene is TRBV5-1, the J gene TRBJ2-7; 7 nucleotides line up with TRBD2. Germline lookup yields CDR1 SGHRS and CDR2 YFSETQ. With V trimmed by 3 bases and J by 3 bases, 18 bases remained unmatched. There are 18 residues in the CDR3. DNA of the CDR3: TGCGCCAGCAGCTATGAGGTTAGAAACGGGGCTAGCGGCTACGAGCAGTACTTC. Amino acid sequence: CASSYEVRNGASGYEQYF.

V and J are TRBV7-9 and TRBJ1-3; D is unresolved. Germline values: CDR1 SEHNR, CDR2 FQNEAQ (reference sequence). V lost 1 base and J 2 bases, leaving 12 bases between the germline ends. The CDR3 contains 16 residues. The CDR3 region has the DNA TGTGCCAGCAGCTTAGGGTACGAGGTAGCTGGAAACACCATATATTTT. Protein product: CASSLGYEVAGNTIYF.

The rearrangement links TRBV6-1 to TRBJ1-2; D may be TRBD1 (5 bases). This CDR3 region has 12 residues. The V gene lost 5 bases and the J gene lost 4 bases, with 8 bases spanning the gap. Germline CDR1 MNHNS, CDR2 SASEGT. The CDR3: CASSSGIYGYTF. The DNA of the CDR3 is TGTGCCAGCAGTTCAGGGATCTATGGCTACACCTTC.

The chain combines TRBV9 with TRBJ2-2, with 14 bases matching TRBD2. The CDR3 sequence is 20 residues long. Germline CDR1 and CDR2: SGDLS and YYNGEE. Trimming at V came to 4 bases and at J to 8 bases, leaving 19 bases not matched to a gene. CDR3 protein: CASSSPRGTSGRFLSGELFF. CDR3 sequence (DNA): TGTGCCAGCAGCTCCCCAAGAGGGACTAGCGGGAGATTTCTGTCAGGGGAGCTGTTTTTT.

The rearrangement uses TRBV7-2 and TRBJ1-2; D unresolved. The CDR3 sequence is 13 residues long. Trimming stripped 2 bases from V and 6 bases from J, with 10 bases between. Germline values: CDR1 SGHTA, CDR2 FQGNSA. The CDR3 nucleotides are TGTGCCAGCAGCTTAATCCGGTTGGATGGCTACACCTTC. Protein sequence: CASSLIRLDGYTF.

The chain joins TRBV6-6 to TRBJ2-5; 12 nucleotides align to TRBD2. CDR1 is MNHNY, CDR2 SVGAGI, per germline (reference sequence). Unmatched junction bases numbered 5, after V lost 6 bases and J lost 0 bases. The CDR3 loop spans 16 amino acids. CDR3 amino acids: CASSDTSGGHQETQYF. In nucleotides, the CDR3 is TGTGCCAGCAGCGACACTAGCGGGGGGCACCAAGAGACCCAGTACTTC.

The CDR3 sequence is CASSEAPDRGGEQYF. DNA of the CDR3: TGTGCCAGCAGTGAAGCCCCTGACAGGGGAGGCGAGCAGTACTTC. The V and J genes are TRBV6-1 and TRBJ2-7; TRBD1 matches at 8 bases. Germline lookup yields CDR1 MNHNS and CDR2 SASEGT. The CDR3 sequence is 15 residues long. Trimming cost V 0 bases and J 6 bases; bases outside gene matches: 7.

The chain couples TRBV18 to TRBJ2-5; D is uncertain. This CDR3 comprises 13 residues. V lost 2 bases, J lost 5 bases, and 9 bases lay in between. The germline V gene encodes CDR1 KGHSH and CDR2 LQKENI. The DNA for the CDR3 is TGTGCCAGCTCACCAAATTTTTTCGAGACCCAGTACTTC. It specifies CASSPNFFETQYF. Full variable domain (remainder filled in from reference TRBV18 and TRBJ2-5): NAGVMQNPRHLVRRRGQEARLRCSPMKGHSHVYWYRQLPEEGLKFMVYLQKENIIDESGMPKERFSAEFPKEGPSILRIQQVVRGDSAAYFCASSPNFFETQYFGPGTRLLVL.

V usage is TRBV18 and J usage is TRBJ2-1; D unresolved. The CDR3 runs to 14 residues. Deletions cut 0 bases from V and 5 bases from J, with 8 bases between. Germline V CDR1 and CDR2: KGHSH, LQKENI. The CDR3 sequence is CASSPPRQNNEQFF. The DNA for the CDR3 is TGTGCCAGCTCACCACCACGGCAAAACAATGAGCAGTTCTTC.

The CDR3, as DNA: TGTGCCAGCAGCCTCAGGGGCGGGCGGTGGACTGAAGCTTTCTTT. It encodes CASSLRGGRWTEAFF. The chain uses TRBV2 and TRBJ1-1; possible D gene TRBD1, 6 bases. This CDR3 is 15 amino acids long. Trimming shortened V by 6 bases and J by 5 bases, and 19 bases separated the two germline ends. Germline V CDR1 and CDR2: SNHLY, FYNNEI.

The rearrangement joins TRBV30 to TRBJ1-1; maybe TRBD1 (5 bases). Germline V lookup: CDR1 GTSNPN, CDR2 SVGIG (reference sequence). The V end was cut by 5 bases, the J end by 0 bases, with 10 bases between. CDR3 length: 13 amino acids. In DNA form, the CDR3 reads TGTGCCTGGGATACAGGTCTGAACACTGAAGCTTTCTTT. This codes for CAWDTGLNTEAFF. The whole variable domain, remainder taken from reference TRBV30 and TRBJ1-1, is SQTIHQWPATLVQPVGSPLSLECTVEGTSNPNLYWYRQAAGRGLQLLFYSVGIGQISSEVPQNLSASRPQDRQFILSSKKLLLSDSGFYLCAWDTGLNTEAFFGQGTRLTVV.

The gene calls are TRBV16 and TRBJ2-6, with 7 bases aligning to TRBD2. This CDR3 region has 18 residues. Germline values: CDR1 KGHSY, CDR2 FQNENV. V was pared by 0 bases and J by 0 bases, with 5 bases of the junction left unmatched. CDR3 sequence: CASSQSRGGVSGANVLTF. Here the CDR3 DNA reads TGTGCCAGCAGCCAATCGCGGGGAGGGGTCTCTGGGGCCAACGTCCTGACTTTC.

This rearrangement joins TRBV2 to TRBJ2-2; the D gene is possibly TRBD2 (6 bases). The V and J ends lost 4 bases and 1 base respectively, with 10 bases between them. The CDR3 contains 15 residues. The germline CDR1 and CDR2 sequences are SNHLY and FYNNEI. CDR3 residues: CASSVRGGNTGELFF. CDR3 bases: TGTGCCAGCAGTGTCCGGGGAGGGAACACCGGGGAGCTGTTTTTT.

The V gene is TRBV5-1, the J gene TRBJ2-2, with D maybe TRBD1 (5 bases). Per the germline V gene, CDR1 is SGHRS and CDR2 is YFSETQ. CDR3 length: 15 amino acids. Trimming shortened V by 0 bases and J by 1 base, and 7 bases separated the two germline ends. This CDR3 is CASSLGDRNTGELFF. The CDR3 coding sequence is TGCGCCAGCAGCTTGGGCGACAGGAACACCGGGGAGCTGTTTTTT.

V and J are TRBV7-2 and TRBJ1-1, with 7 bases matching TRBD1. The CDR3 extends over 13 amino acids. Trimming removed 7 bases from V and 8 bases from J; junction bases left unmatched: 10. Germline V gene lookup returns CDR1 SGHTA and CDR2 FQGNSA. The DNA of the CDR3 is TGTGCCAGCACCCCCGTGGAGGGGGCGGAAGCTTTCTTT. Amino acids: CASTPVEGAEAFF.

The chain carries TRBV5-1 and TRBJ1-3; maybe TRBD1 (6 bases). Germline CDR1 reads SGHRS; CDR2 reads YFSETQ. This CDR3 comprises 15 residues. Trimming stripped 4 bases from V and 1 base from J, with 12 bases between. The CDR3 reads CASSPAGASGNTIYF. DNA of the CDR3: TGCGCCAGCAGCCCCGCAGGGGCATCTGGAAACACCATATATTTT.

The CDR3 coding sequence is TGCAGTGTGCCCCGGATAGATGAGCAGTTCTTC. Encoded protein: CSVPRIDEQFF. The V call is TRBV20-1, the J call TRBJ2-1; D call uncertain. CDR1 and CDR2 from the germline V gene are DFQATT and SNEGSKA (reference sequence). Trimming stripped 7 bases from V and 8 bases from J, with 12 bases between. The CDR3 loop spans 11 amino acids.

The J gene is TRBJ1-4, the V gene TRBV7-8, with 7 bases matching TRBD1. This CDR3 contains 17 residues. Germline V gives CDR1 SGHVS, CDR2 FQNEAQ. V shed 0 bases, J shed 7 bases, and the junction held 11 bases outside the gene matches. The CDR3 sequence is CASSLARGGRGSEKLFF. Written as DNA, the CDR3 is TGTGCCAGCAGCTTAGCGAGAGGGGGCAGGGGGAGTGAAAAACTGTTTTTT. Supplemented by reference TRBV7-8 and TRBJ1-4, the full variable domain reads GAGVSQSPRYKVAKRGQDVALRCDPISGHVSLFWYQQALGQGPEFLTYFQNEAQLDKSGLPSDRFFAERPEGSVSTLKIQRTQQEDSAVYLCASSLARGGRGSEKLFFGSGTQLSVL.

The chain carries TRBV29-1 and TRBJ1-2; D perhaps matches TRBD1 (6 bases). The CDR3 is 12 amino acids. Germline CDR1 is SQVTM and CDR2 is ANQGSEA. V was clipped by 7 bases and J by 5 bases, with 14 bases between them. The CDR3 DNA sequence: TGCAGCGGGCTTGACAGGACGTATGGCTACACCTTC. Translated: CSGLDRTYGYTF. The variable domain in full, completed from reference TRBV29-1 and TRBJ1-2, reads SAVISQKPSRDICQRGTSLTIQCQVDSQVTMMFWYRQQPGQSLTLIATANQGSEATYESGFVIDKFPISRPNLTFSTLTVSNMSPEDSSIYLCSGLDRTYGYTFGSGTRLTVV.

The chain joins TRBV27 to TRBJ2-7; D is undetermined. Germline loops: CDR1 MNHEY, CDR2 SMNVEV (reference sequence). The length of the CDR3 is 14 residues. V lost 4 bases, J lost 3 bases, and 13 bases lay in between. CDR3 nucleotides: TGTGCCAGCAGTTCCTTGCGGTCCCTCTACGAGCAGTACTTC. Protein product: CASSSLRSLYEQYF.

The DNA for the CDR3 is TGTGCCAGCAACTCGGCGGGCTCTCGGGGCTACACCTTC. Its translation is CASNSAGSRGYTF. The gene calls are TRBV2 and TRBJ1-2, with unresolved D. Germline V lookup: CDR1 SNHLY, CDR2 FYNNEI. The CDR3 extends over 13 amino acids. Trimming left V 7 bases short and J 8 bases short, with 17 bases between. The whole variable domain, remainder taken from reference TRBV2 and TRBJ1-2, is EPEVTQTPSHQVTQMGQEVILRCVPISNHLYFYWYRQILGQKVEFLVSFYNNEISEKSEIFDDQFSVERPDGSNFTLKIRSTKLEDSAMYFCASNSAGSRGYTFGSGTRLTVV.

The rearrangement uses TRBV7-3 and TRBJ2-5, with D unclear. This CDR3 comprises 12 residues. Deletions cut 1 base from V and 7 bases from J, with 7 bases between. Germline V gene sequence: CDR1 SGHTA, CDR2 FQGTGA. CDR3 amino acids: CASSLIVGTQYF. CDR3 DNA sequence: TGTGCCAGCAGCTTAATAGTAGGGACCCAGTACTTC.

The V call is TRBV4-1, the J call TRBJ2-2, with 10 bases aligning to TRBD2. V gave up 4 bases and J gave up 4 bases; unmatched junction bases: 12. The CDR3 loop spans 18 amino acids. Germline loops: CDR1 MGHRA, CDR2 YSYEKL. The CDR3 loop is CASSLWGAGGPGTGELFF. As DNA, the CDR3 is TGCGCCAGCAGCCTCTGGGGAGCGGGGGGGCCTGGCACCGGGGAGCTGTTTTTT.

The CDR3 DNA reads TGCGCCAGCAGCTTGGATGTGCGGGTCACTGAAGCTTTCTTT. The encoded protein is CASSLDVRVTEAFF. V and J are TRBV5-1 and TRBJ1-1; D gene uncertain. The CDR3 spans 14 residues. Germline loops: CDR1 SGHRS, CDR2 YFSETQ. Trimming pared 0 bases from V and 4 bases from J, leaving 10 bases between.

The chain is built from TRBV9 and TRBJ2-5, with 7 bases identical to TRBD1. V trimming: 0 bases; J trimming: 5 bases; junction bases outside the gene matches: 7. The CDR3 contains 15 residues. Per germline, CDR1 SGDLS and CDR2 YYNGEE. The CDR3 DNA sequence: TGTGCCAGCAGCGTAGGCCAGGGGGAGTGGGAGACCCAGTACTTC. Its protein product is CASSVGQGEWETQYF.

This rearrangement joins TRBV29-1 to TRBJ1-4; D ambiguous. This CDR3 comprises 12 residues. Germline lookup yields CDR1 SQVTM and CDR2 ANQGSEA. Trimming pared 4 bases from V and 5 bases from J, leaving 8 bases between. In DNA, the CDR3 is TGCAGCGTTGGACTGGGGAATGAAAAACTGTTTTTT. It specifies CSVGLGNEKLFF. Together with reference TRBV29-1 and TRBJ1-4, the CDR3 gives the full variable domain: SAVISQKPSRDICQRGTSLTIQCQVDSQVTMMFWYRQQPGQSLTLIATANQGSEATYESGFVIDKFPISRPNLTFSTLTVSNMSPEDSSIYLCSVGLGNEKLFFGSGTQLSVL.